This T cell receptor beta chain was sequenced in a study of cytomegalovirus exposure and HLA in healthy donors. Amplification used 60 Vbeta primers and 13 Jbeta primers. TCRdb's table, derived via immunoSEQ multiplex PCR, lists solely in-frame clones and lacks some. The table has roughly 130,000 clones, roughly 80% seen once. A word on this clone: The antigen is not known.

Study-level findings and limits: CMV serostatus was the only recorded immune exposure for donors. A missense variant in DCLRE1C was later tied to TCR beta V- and J-gene trimming. Analysis performed later showed TCR beta chains linked to HLA being more clonally expanded than equally common others.

The ends lost 6 bases at V and 3 bases at J; junction bases unmatched: 2. CDR1 is MNHNY, CDR2 SVGAGI, per germline (reference sequence). The CDR3 is 13 amino acids. This TCR was recovered from a boy aged 5-17 years in good health and CMV-seronegative. The chain carries TRBV6-6 and TRBJ2-1, with 7 bases that match TRBD2. The sequenced sample consisted of PBMCs. CDR3 nucleotide sequence: TGTGCCAGCAGCCGGACTAGCTACAATGAGCAGTTCTTC. It yields the protein CASSRTSYNEQFF.